This T cell receptor beta chain was found in a study of Graves' ophthalmopathy and Graves' hyperthyroidism. The wider study: The study drew peripheral blood at initial diagnosis, before any treatment. Whole-study findings and limits: Progression of ophthalmopathy was predicted by the model with about 67% sensitivity and about 72% specificity.

This clonotype was seen repeatedly, ten times or more. Its specificity is unknown. Hyperthyroidism was classified as stable if no ophthalmopathy occurred within 18 months of follow-up. From fresh peripheral blood, 10 ml in volume, the PBMCs were obtained. Investigators amplified TCR beta CDR3 regions from RNA transcripts. Investigators did first-round RT-PCR with HTBI primers, then second-round multiplex PCR. Each CDR3 protein gets one entry after TCRdb re-called the multiplex PCR reads with MiXCR. Seen here are 300,000 to 400,000 distinct CDR3 sequences, about 15% observed once, and the top ten hold roughly 2.3%. This clonotype was obtained from an adult woman with stable Graves' hyperthyroidism. The sample taken for sequencing was peripheral blood.

The CDR3 coding sequence is TGTGCCAGCAGTTCCCCGTCTGTCTCAGGGTCCTACGAGCAGTACTTC. It is translated as CASSSPSVSGSYEQYF. The chain joins TRBV28 to TRBJ2-7, with a possible D match to TRBD1 (5 bases). The CDR3 is made up of 16 amino acids. V was cut by 4 bases and J by 1 base, with 17 bases left in between. In germline, CDR1 is MDHEN, CDR2 SYDVKM. Full variable domain (rest looked up from reference TRBV28 and TRBJ2-7): DVKVTQSSRYLVKRTGEKVFLECVQDMDHENMFWYRQDPGLGLRLIYFSYDVKMKEKGDIPEGYSVSREKKERFSLILESASTNQTSMYLCASSSPSVSGSYEQYFGPGTRLTVT.